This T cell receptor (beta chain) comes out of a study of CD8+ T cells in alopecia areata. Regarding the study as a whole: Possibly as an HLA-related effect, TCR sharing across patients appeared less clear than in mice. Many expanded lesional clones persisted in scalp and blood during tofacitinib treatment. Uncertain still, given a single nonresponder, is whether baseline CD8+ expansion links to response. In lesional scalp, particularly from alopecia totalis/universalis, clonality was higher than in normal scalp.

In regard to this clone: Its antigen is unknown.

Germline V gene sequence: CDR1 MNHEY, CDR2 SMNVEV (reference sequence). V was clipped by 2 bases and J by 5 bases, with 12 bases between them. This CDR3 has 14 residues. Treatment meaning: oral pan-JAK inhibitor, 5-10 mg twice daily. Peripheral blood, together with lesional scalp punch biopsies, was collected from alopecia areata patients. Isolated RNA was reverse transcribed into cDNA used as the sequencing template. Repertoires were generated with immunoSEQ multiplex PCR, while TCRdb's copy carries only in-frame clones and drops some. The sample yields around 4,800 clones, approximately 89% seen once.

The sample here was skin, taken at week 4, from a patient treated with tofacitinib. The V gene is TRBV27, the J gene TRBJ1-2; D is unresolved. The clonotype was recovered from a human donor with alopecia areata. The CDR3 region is CASSLLAPPYGYTF. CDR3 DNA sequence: TGTGCCAGCAGTTTACTGGCCCCACCATATGGCTACACCTTC.